This T cell receptor (beta chain) was captured by sequencing in a study of control samples from healthy donors and cancer patients. The assay was immunoSEQ multiplex PCR, and TCRdb's table has in-frame clones only and misses some. The data hold under 450,000 clones, with around 90% observed a single time. CDR3 length equals 16 residues. The germline V gene encodes CDR1 LGHNA and CDR2 YSLEER. V shed 0 bases and J 8 bases; nucleotides not matched to a gene: 11. The chain employs TRBV4-3 and TRBJ2-5; 8 bases agree with TRBD2. The clonotype originates from a man aged 40-49 years with head and neck cancer. Specimen: PBMCs. DNA of the CDR3: TGCGCCAGCAGCCAAGATCTGGGCGGGGGGCGGACCACCCAGTACTTC. This gives the protein CASSQDLGGGRTTQYF.